This note documents a single T cell receptor beta chain sequence. The data originate from a study of graft-versus-host responses after intestinal transplantation. Trimming shortened V by 7 bases and J by 6 bases, and 7 bases separated the two germline ends. This CDR3 has 11 amino acids. Germline V gene data show CDR1 as MNHEY and CDR2 as SVGAGI. The starting material, graft tissue, was processed to release intraepithelial and lamina propria lymphocytes. Libraries were prepared by immunoSEQ multiplex PCR; TCRdb keeps only in-frame clonotypes and omits some of them. The sample yields approximately 11,000 clones, roughly 79% seen once.

The chain joins TRBV6-5 to TRBJ1-5; D unresolved. Source: ileum tissue, taken 23 days after intestinal transplant. This receptor was identified in a human patient who received an intestinal transplant, so some T cells may come from the graft donor. Here the CDR3 reads CASKSSQPQHF. For the CDR3, the DNA is TGTGCCAGCAAATCCAGTCAGCCCCAGCATTTT.